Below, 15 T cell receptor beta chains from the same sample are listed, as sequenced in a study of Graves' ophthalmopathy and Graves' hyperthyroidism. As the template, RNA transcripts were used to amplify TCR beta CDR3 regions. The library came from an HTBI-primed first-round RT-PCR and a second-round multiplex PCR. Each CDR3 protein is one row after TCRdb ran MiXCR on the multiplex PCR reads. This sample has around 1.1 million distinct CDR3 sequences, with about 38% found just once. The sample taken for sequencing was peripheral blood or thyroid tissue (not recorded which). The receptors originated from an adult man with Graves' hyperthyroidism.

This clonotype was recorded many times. The CDR3 DNA sequence: TGTGCCAGCAGTGAAGATAGGGTCCAGCCCCAGCATTTT. Translating it yields CASSEDRVQPQHF. The V call is TRBV2, the J call TRBJ1-5, with unresolved D. The V gene's germline CDR1 is SNHLY and CDR2 FYNNEI. The V end was cut by 1 base, the J end by 7 bases, with 8 bases between. This CDR3 is 13 amino acids long. The full variable domain, with the rest looked up from reference TRBV2 and TRBJ1-5, is EPEVTQTPSHQVTQMGQEVILRCVPISNHLYFYWYRQILGQKVEFLVSFYNNEISEKSEIFDDQFSVERPDGSNFTLKIRSTKLEDSAMYFCASSEDRVQPQHFGDGTRLSIL.

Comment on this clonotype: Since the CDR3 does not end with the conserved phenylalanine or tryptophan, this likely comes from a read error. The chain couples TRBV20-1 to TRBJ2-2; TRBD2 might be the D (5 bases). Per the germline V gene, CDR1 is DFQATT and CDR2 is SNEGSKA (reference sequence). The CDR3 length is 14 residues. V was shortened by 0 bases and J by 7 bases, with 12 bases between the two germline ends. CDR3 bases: TGCAGTGCTAGAGACCAAATGCGGGTCGGGGAGCTGTTTTCT. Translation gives CSARDQMRVGELFS.

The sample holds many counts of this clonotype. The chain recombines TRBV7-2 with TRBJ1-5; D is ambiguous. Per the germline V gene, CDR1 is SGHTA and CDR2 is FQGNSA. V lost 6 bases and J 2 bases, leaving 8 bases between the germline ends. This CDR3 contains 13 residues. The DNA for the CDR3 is TGTGCCAGCAGTCGACATGGCAATCAGCCCCAGCATTTT. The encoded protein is CASSRHGNQPQHF.

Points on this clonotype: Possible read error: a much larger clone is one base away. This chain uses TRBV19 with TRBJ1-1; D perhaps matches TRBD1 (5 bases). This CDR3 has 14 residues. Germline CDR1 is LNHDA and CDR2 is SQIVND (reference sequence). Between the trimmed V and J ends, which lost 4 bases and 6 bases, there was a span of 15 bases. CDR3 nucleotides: TGTGCCAGTAGTAGAGGGGCGTTCAGGGCTGAAGCTTTCTTT. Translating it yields CASSRGAFRAEAFF.

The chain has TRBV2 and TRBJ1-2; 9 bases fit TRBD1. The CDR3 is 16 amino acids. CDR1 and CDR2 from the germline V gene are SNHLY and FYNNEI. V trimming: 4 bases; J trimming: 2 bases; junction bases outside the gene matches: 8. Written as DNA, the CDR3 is TGTGCCAGCAGTGTGGGGACAGGGATATCAAACTATGGCTACACCTTC. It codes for CASSVGTGISNYGYTF.

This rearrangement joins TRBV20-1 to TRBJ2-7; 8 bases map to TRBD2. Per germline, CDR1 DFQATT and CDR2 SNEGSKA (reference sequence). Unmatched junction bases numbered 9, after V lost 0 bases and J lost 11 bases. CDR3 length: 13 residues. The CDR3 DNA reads TGCAGTGCTAGAGAGTGGAGCGGGAGTCCGGAGTACTTC. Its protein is CSAREWSGSPEYF.

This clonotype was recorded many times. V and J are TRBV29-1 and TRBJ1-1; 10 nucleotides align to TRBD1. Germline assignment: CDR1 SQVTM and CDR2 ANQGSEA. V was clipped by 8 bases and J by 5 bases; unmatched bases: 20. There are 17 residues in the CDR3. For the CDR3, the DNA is TGCAGCATGACTACCTTCCGGGACAGGGGCGTTTTTACTGAAGCTTTCTTT. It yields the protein CSMTTFRDRGVFTEAFF.

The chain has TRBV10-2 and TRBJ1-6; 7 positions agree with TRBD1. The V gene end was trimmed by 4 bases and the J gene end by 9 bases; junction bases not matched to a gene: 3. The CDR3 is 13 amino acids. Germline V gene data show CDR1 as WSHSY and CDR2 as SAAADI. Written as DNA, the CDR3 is TGCGCCAGCAGTGGTCGGGACAGTTCACCCCTCCACTTT. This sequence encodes CASSGRDSSPLHF.

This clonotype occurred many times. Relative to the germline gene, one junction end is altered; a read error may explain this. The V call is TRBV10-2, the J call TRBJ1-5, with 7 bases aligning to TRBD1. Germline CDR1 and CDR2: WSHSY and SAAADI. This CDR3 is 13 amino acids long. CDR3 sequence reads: CASSDRAGQPQHF. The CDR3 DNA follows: TGTGCCAGCAGTGACAGGGCGGGTCAGCCCCAGCATTTT.

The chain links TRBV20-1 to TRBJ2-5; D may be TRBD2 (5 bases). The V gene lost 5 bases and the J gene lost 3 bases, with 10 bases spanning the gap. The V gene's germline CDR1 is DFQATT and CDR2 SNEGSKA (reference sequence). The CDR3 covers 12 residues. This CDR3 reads CSAPKGEETQYF. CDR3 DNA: TGCAGTGCTCCGAAGGGAGAAGAGACCCAGTACTTC.

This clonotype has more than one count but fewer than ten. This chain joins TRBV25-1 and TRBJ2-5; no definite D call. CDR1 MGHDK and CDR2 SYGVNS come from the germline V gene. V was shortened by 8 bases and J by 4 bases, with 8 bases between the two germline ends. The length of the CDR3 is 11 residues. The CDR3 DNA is TGTGCCAGCGGGGTAAGAGAGACCCAGTACTTC. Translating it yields CASGVRETQYF.

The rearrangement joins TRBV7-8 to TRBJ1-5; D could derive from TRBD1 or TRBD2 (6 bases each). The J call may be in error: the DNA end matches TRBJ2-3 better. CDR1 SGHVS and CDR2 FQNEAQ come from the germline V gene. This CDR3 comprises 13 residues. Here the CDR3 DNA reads TGTGCCAGCAGCTCGGGGGCGGCAGATACGCAGTATTTT. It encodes CASSSGAADTQYF.

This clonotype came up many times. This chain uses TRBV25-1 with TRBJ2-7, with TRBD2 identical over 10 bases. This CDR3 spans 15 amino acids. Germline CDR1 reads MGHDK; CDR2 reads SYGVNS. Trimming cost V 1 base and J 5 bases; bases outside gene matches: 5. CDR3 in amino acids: CASSESGLATHEQYF. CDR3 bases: TGTGCCAGCAGTGAATCGGGACTAGCGACCCACGAGCAGTACTTC.

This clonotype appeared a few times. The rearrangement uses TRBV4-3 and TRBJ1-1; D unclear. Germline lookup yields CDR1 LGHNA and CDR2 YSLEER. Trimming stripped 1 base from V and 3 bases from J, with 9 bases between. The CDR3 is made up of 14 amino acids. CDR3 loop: CASSQASWDTEAFF. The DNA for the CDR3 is TGCGCCAGCAGCCAAGCCTCTTGGGACACTGAAGCTTTCTTT.

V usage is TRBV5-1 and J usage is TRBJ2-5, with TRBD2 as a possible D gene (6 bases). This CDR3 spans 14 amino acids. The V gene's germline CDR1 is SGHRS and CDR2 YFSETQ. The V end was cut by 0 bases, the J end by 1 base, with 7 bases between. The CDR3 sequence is CASSLVTSQETQYF. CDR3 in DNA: TGCGCCAGCAGCTTGGTGACTAGCCAAGAGACCCAGTACTTC.